These 25 T cell receptor beta chains originate from one sample sequenced in a study of blood T cell repertoires in COVID-19. The table came from immunoSEQ multiplex PCR; TCRdb's copy has only in-frame clones and leaves some out. The sample records 250,000 to 300,000 clones, around 88% being singletons. The source material was peripheral blood. All receptors come from a woman between 25 and 40 years old who had recovered from COVID-19.

The V gene is TRBV29-1, the J gene TRBJ1-5, with D tentatively TRBD1 (6 bases). Germline-derived CDR1 and CDR2 are SQVTM and ANQGSEA. The CDR3 is made up of 13 amino acids. Trimming left V 4 bases short and J 7 bases short, with 14 bases between. CDR3 in DNA: TGCAGCGTTGCCCCAGGGGTGAACCAGCCCCAGCATTTT. It codes for CSVAPGVNQPQHF.

The rearrangement uses TRBV7-9 and TRBJ1-4; D ambiguous. Germline V CDR1 and CDR2: SEHNR, FQNEAQ (reference sequence). The length of the CDR3 is 14 residues. The V gene lost 3 bases and the J gene lost 4 bases, with 9 bases spanning the gap. The CDR3 DNA reads as TGTGCCAGCAGCTTGGGCGTTTATAATGAAAAACTGTTTTTT. Its protein product is CASSLGVYNEKLFF.

The chain carries TRBV2 and TRBJ1-2, with 9 bases lining up with TRBD1. CDR3 length: 16 amino acids. The ends lost 8 bases at V and 5 bases at J; junction bases unmatched: 15. Germline CDR1 reads SNHLY; CDR2 reads FYNNEI. The chain's CDR3 is CASSFRGKGQGYGYTF. The CDR3 DNA reads as TGTGCCAGCTCCTTCAGAGGAAAGGGACAGGGATATGGCTACACCTTC.

The J gene is TRBJ1-2, the V gene TRBV12-3 or TRBV12-4; 9 nucleotides align to TRBD1. Trimming removed 7 bases from V and 2 bases from J; junction bases left unmatched: 2. The CDR3 spans 13 residues. The CDR3 here is CASMGTGNYGYTF. CDR3 sequence (DNA): TGTGCCAGCATGGGGACAGGGAACTATGGCTACACCTTC.

The gene calls are TRBV5-6 and TRBJ2-5; D is perhaps TRBD2 (5 bases). Per the germline V gene, CDR1 is SGHDT and CDR2 is YYEEEE. This CDR3 has 15 amino acids. Trimming took 1 base from V and 5 from J, leaving 15 bases between them. The CDR3 is CASSLLGGGFETQYF. CDR3 nucleotide sequence: TGTGCCAGCAGCTTGCTTGGTGGAGGATTCGAGACCCAGTACTTC.

The CDR3 nucleotides are TGTGCCAGCGTACGACAGGGGGGCAATGAGCAGTTCTTC. Protein product: CASVRQGGNEQFF. The genes are TRBV28 and TRBJ2-1; 9 bases line up with TRBD1. The germline CDR1 and CDR2 sequences are MDHEN and SYDVKM. The CDR3 is 13 residues long. V dropped 8 bases and J dropped 6; count of bases not matched to a gene: 5.

This rearrangement joins TRBV24-1 to TRBJ2-7; TRBD2 agrees at 11 bases. After removal of 7 bases from V and 0 bases from J, the junction contained 4 bases not matched to a gene. The CDR3 consists of 15 residues. Germline V gene sequence: CDR1 KGHDR, CDR2 SFDVKD. The CDR3 DNA follows: TGTGCCACCAGCTCTAGCGGGGGGCTCTCCTACGAGCAGTACTTC. Its protein is CATSSSGGLSYEQYF.

This clone showed up just once. The rearrangement joins TRBV7-3 to TRBJ2-3; no clear D. V gave up 2 bases and J gave up 0 bases, with 9 bases separating them. This CDR3 contains 15 residues. From germline, CDR1 is SGHTA and CDR2 FQGTGA. The CDR3 loop is CASSLLGTSTDTQYF. The DNA for the CDR3 is TGTGCCAGCAGCTTACTGGGCACTAGCACAGATACGCAGTATTTT.

V usage is TRBV4-1 and J usage is TRBJ1-3, with TRBD1 matching over 7 bases. Germline V lookup: CDR1 MGHRA, CDR2 YSYEKL. This CDR3 is 16 amino acids long. The trim removed 4 bases at V and 2 bases at J, leaving 8 bases unmatched. The DNA for the CDR3 is TGCGCCAGCAGCCGAGTTATTGGGACAGCTGGAAACACCATATATTTT. It codes for CASSRVIGTAGNTIYF.

The chain carries TRBV18 and TRBJ2-2, with 10 bases fitting TRBD2. V lost 2 bases and J lost 3; bases outside the gene matches: 15. The CDR3 loop spans 20 amino acids. Germline CDR1 is KGHSH and CDR2 is LQKENI. The CDR3 protein is CASSPSSGGGSRVYTGELFF. DNA of the CDR3: TGTGCCAGCTCACCATCTAGCGGGGGAGGCTCCCGAGTGTACACCGGGGAGCTGTTTTTT.

This chain uses TRBV19 with TRBJ2-5; D is possibly TRBD2 (6 bases). V gave up 3 bases and J gave up 0 bases, with 8 bases separating them. There are 14 residues in the CDR3. Germline-derived CDR1 and CDR2 are LNHDA and SQIVND (reference sequence). The CDR3 loop is CASSMGGDQETQYF. The CDR3 region has the DNA TGTGCCAGTAGTATGGGCGGGGACCAAGAGACCCAGTACTTC.

The chain combines TRBV5-6 with TRBJ2-7; D gene uncertain. This CDR3 has 16 residues. Germline values: CDR1 SGHDT, CDR2 YYEEEE. V was shortened by 1 base and J by 0 bases, with 14 bases between the two germline ends. CDR3 protein: CASSLLITGSSYEQYF. CDR3 DNA: TGTGCCAGCAGCTTGCTGATCACGGGTAGCTCCTACGAGCAGTACTTC. The full variable domain, completed using reference TRBV5-6 and TRBJ2-7, is DAGVTQSPTHLIKTRGQQVTLRCSPKSGHDTVSWYQQALGQGPQFIFQYYEEEERQRGNFPDRFSGHQFPNYSSELNVNALLLGDSALYLCASSLLITGSSYEQYFGPGTRLTVT.

The chain is built from TRBV4-3 and TRBJ1-3, with no clear D. CDR3 length: 12 residues. CDR1 LGHNA and CDR2 YSLEER come from the germline V gene. V was clipped by 3 bases and J by 7 bases, with 7 bases between them. The CDR3 protein is CASSQAGNTIYF. The CDR3 nucleotides read TGCGCCAGCAGCCAGGCGGGGAACACCATATATTTT.

The V call is TRBV6-5, the J call TRBJ1-1; D may be TRBD1 (5 bases). Between the trimmed V and J ends, which lost 2 bases and 5 bases, there was a span of 12 bases. This CDR3 spans 14 amino acids. CDR1 is MNHEY, CDR2 SVGAGI, per germline. The CDR3 reads CASSYEAGGTEAFF. The CDR3, as DNA: TGTGCCAGCAGTTACGAGGCCGGGGGGACTGAAGCTTTCTTT.

The CDR3 DNA sequence: TGTGCCAGCAGCCAAGATCAGGGAACCTTAGCCAAAAACATTCAGTACTTC. Its protein product is CASSQDQGTLAKNIQYF. The chain joins TRBV4-2 to TRBJ2-4, with D tentatively TRBD1 (5 bases). V was pared by 0 bases and J by 0 bases, with 12 bases between. The CDR3 consists of 17 residues. The V gene's germline CDR1 is LGHNA and CDR2 YNFKEQ.

This clone was recorded only once. The chain is built from TRBV6-6 and TRBJ2-6, with D unresolved. Germline V gene lookup returns CDR1 MNHNY and CDR2 SVGAGI (reference sequence). The CDR3 contains 15 residues. Between the trimmed V and J ends, which lost 5 bases and 1 base, there was a span of 9 bases. DNA for the CDR3: TGTGCCAGCAGTCCTGCTCAGTCTGGGGCCAACGTCCTGACTTTC. It is translated as CASSPAQSGANVLTF.

This chain links TRBV7-8 with TRBJ1-4; D is perhaps TRBD1 (6 bases). This CDR3 is 13 amino acids long. V dropped 5 bases and J dropped 10 bases, with 14 bases sitting between them. Germline assignment: CDR1 SGHVS and CDR2 FQNEAQ. In nucleotides, the CDR3 is TGTGCCAGCAGCGAGAACAGGGATGCAAAACTGTTTTTT. Translating gives CASSENRDAKLFF.

The J gene is TRBJ1-2, the V gene TRBV2, with D maybe TRBD1 (5 bases). Trimming pared 5 bases from V and 5 bases from J, leaving 18 bases between. CDR1 SNHLY and CDR2 FYNNEI come from the germline V gene. This CDR3 region has 15 residues. The CDR3 DNA follows: TGTGCCAGCAGTCCTACAGGAACCGCTCCGTATGGCTACACCTTC. The encoded protein is CASSPTGTAPYGYTF.

The gene calls are TRBV5-8 and TRBJ2-7; possibly TRBD1 for D (5 bases). The CDR3 length is 12 residues. V was trimmed by 5 bases and J by 4 bases, leaving 10 bases between them. Germline CDR1 reads SGHTS; CDR2 reads YDEGEE. DNA for the CDR3: TGTGCCAGCAGTCGCAGGGTTTACGAGCAGTACTTC. Translating gives CASSRRVYEQYF.

The chain carries TRBV5-1 and TRBJ1-1; D is undetermined. The CDR3 extends over 17 amino acids. V was clipped by 1 base and J by 4 bases, with 20 bases between them. Germline values: CDR1 SGHRS, CDR2 YFSETQ. The CDR3 here is CASSLNSAVGSRTEAFF. The CDR3, as DNA: TGCGCCAGCAGCTTGAATAGTGCGGTCGGGTCCCGCACTGAAGCTTTCTTT.

The chain is built from TRBV4-2 and TRBJ2-2; D possibly corresponds to TRBD2 (6 bases). Looked up from germline, CDR1 is LGHNA and CDR2 is YNFKEQ. The V end was cut by 0 bases, the J end by 0 bases, with 8 bases between. The CDR3 has 16 amino acids. The CDR3, as DNA: TGTGCCAGCAGCCAAGAGACGGGGGCGAACACCGGGGAGCTGTTTTTT. It specifies CASSQETGANTGELFF.

This clone has just one count. The chain uses TRBV11-3 and TRBJ2-1, with 7 positions matching TRBD2. From germline, CDR1 is SGHNT and CDR2 YENEEA. Trimming cost V 0 bases and J 10 bases; bases outside gene matches: 6. The CDR3 has 14 amino acids. The CDR3: CASSLEGRGQEQFF. The CDR3 nucleotides read TGTGCCAGCAGCTTAGAGGGGAGGGGTCAGGAGCAGTTCTTC.

The gene calls are TRBV27 and TRBJ1-4; 10 bases fit TRBD1. CDR1 is MNHEY, CDR2 SMNVEV, per germline (reference sequence). The CDR3 runs 15 residues. V lost 3 bases to trimming and J lost 5 bases; unmatched junction nucleotides: 3. The chain's CDR3 is CASSFDRGRNEKLFF. The CDR3 region has the DNA TGTGCCAGCAGTTTCGACAGGGGGCGGAATGAAAAACTGTTTTTT.

This clone was counted between two and nine times. The V call is TRBV6-5, the J call TRBJ2-2; D perhaps matches TRBD1 (5 bases). Per germline, CDR1 MNHEY and CDR2 SVGAGI. V lost 4 bases and J lost 6, with 18 bases in between. The CDR3 extends over 16 amino acids. The CDR3 sequence is CASSFHWGLLPGELFF. The CDR3 coding sequence is TGTGCCAGCAGTTTTCATTGGGGCCTCTTGCCCGGGGAGCTGTTTTTT.

The chain carries TRBV6-6 and TRBJ2-7, with D possibly matching TRBD1 (6 bases). Germline values: CDR1 MNHNY, CDR2 SVGAGI (reference sequence). V was clipped by 6 bases and J by 0 bases, with 18 bases between them. This CDR3 is built from 16 residues. CDR3 bases: TGTGCCAGCAGAAAAAAACAGGGTACCCCCTCCTACGAGCAGTACTTC. It encodes CASRKKQGTPSYEQYF.